The next 14 T cell receptor beta chains were all read from a single sample in a study of shared clonotypes between healthy human individuals. Generated by immunoSEQ multiplex PCR, the TCRdb table keeps only in-frame clones and is missing some. The sample consists of some 660,000 clones, 55% to 85% of them appearing once. The source material was memory CD4+ T cells sorted from blood. Subset meaning: CD45RA-negative fraction. These receptors all stem from a woman aged 25 to 39 in good health.

The genes are TRBV28 and TRBJ2-7; D possibly corresponds to TRBD2 (6 bases). In germline, CDR1 is MDHEN, CDR2 SYDVKM. Trimming removed 7 bases from V and 1 base from J, with 17 bases in between. This CDR3 has 15 amino acids. CDR3 amino acids: CASISAGPGSYEQYF. CDR3 in DNA: TGTGCCAGCATTTCGGCGGGACCCGGGTCCTACGAGCAGTACTTC.

The rearrangement uses TRBV19 and TRBJ1-2; 9 positions agree with TRBD1. CDR3 length: 15 residues. Germline CDR1 and CDR2: LNHDA and SQIVND (reference sequence). The junction had 6 bases not matched to a gene; V was cut back by 7 bases and J by 0 bases. The DNA for the CDR3 is TGTGCCAGTACCACGACAGGGGGTCCTAACTATGGCTACACCTTC. The encoded protein is CASTTTGGPNYGYTF.

The gene calls are TRBV27 and TRBJ2-3; the match to TRBD2 covers 9 bases. This CDR3 is built from 15 residues. Germline loops: CDR1 MNHEY, CDR2 SMNVEV (reference sequence). The V gene end was trimmed by 6 bases and the J gene end by 5 bases; junction bases not matched to a gene: 9. The CDR3 sequence is CASRDSGRARDTQYF. DNA of the CDR3: TGTGCCAGCAGAGATAGCGGGAGAGCACGAGATACGCAGTATTTT.

This clone was observed once. CDR3 loop: CAIKERSSYEQYF. CDR3 DNA sequence: TGTGCCATCAAGGAACGCAGCTCCTACGAGCAGTACTTC. The chain is built from TRBV10-3 and TRBJ2-7; no reliable D call. CDR3 length: 13 residues. Germline V lookup: CDR1 ENHRY, CDR2 SYGVKD. V was cut by 7 bases and J by 0 bases, with 10 bases left in between.

The J gene is TRBJ2-7, the V gene TRBV27; 10 bases fit TRBD2. The J segment lost 2 bases and the V segment lost 6 bases, leaving 10 bases of the junction unmatched. In germline, CDR1 is MNHEY, CDR2 SMNVEV (reference sequence). The CDR3 is 16 amino acids. Here the CDR3 DNA reads TGTGCCAGCAGCCCCTATCTAGCGGGAGCCCCCTACGAGCAGTACTTC. As protein: CASSPYLAGAPYEQYF.

This chain uses TRBV5-1 with TRBJ2-7; 9 bases agree with TRBD1. The junction had 6 bases not matched to a gene; V was cut back by 0 bases and J by 5 bases. There are 15 residues in the CDR3. Germline assignment: CDR1 SGHRS and CDR2 YFSETQ. CDR3 nucleotide sequence: TGCGCCAGCAGCTTGGCCGCGGGACAGGGAGACGAGCAGTACTTC. Protein sequence: CASSLAAGQGDEQYF.

This clone was detected many times. The genes are TRBV7-2 and TRBJ1-5; the D gene is possibly TRBD1 (6 bases). The CDR3 consists of 15 residues. The germline CDR1 and CDR2 sequences are SGHTA and FQGNSA. V lost 3 bases, J lost 5 bases, and 14 bases lay in between. The CDR3 region is CASSLDSGAYQPQHF. CDR3 DNA: TGTGCCAGCAGCTTGGATTCGGGGGCTTATCAGCCCCAGCATTTT.

The J gene is TRBJ2-1, the V gene TRBV7-6; D unclear. The ends were cut back, 5 bases at V and 6 bases at J, with 8 bases in the middle. The CDR3 has 12 residues. Germline CDR1 reads SGHVS; CDR2 reads FNYEAQ. The CDR3 spells CASSTPGNEQFF. In DNA form, the CDR3 reads TGTGCCAGCAGCACACCGGGCAATGAGCAGTTCTTC.

V and J are TRBV5-1 and TRBJ1-2, with D hard to call. Germline V gene sequence: CDR1 SGHRS, CDR2 YFSETQ. The CDR3 is made up of 14 amino acids. V was clipped by 1 base and J by 5 bases, with 12 bases between them. CDR3: CASSLSDRSYGYTF. CDR3 coding DNA: TGCGCCAGCAGCTTGTCGGACCGCTCATATGGCTACACCTTC.

The chain is built from TRBV28 and TRBJ2-7; 11 bases match TRBD1. The ends lost 7 bases at V and 3 bases at J; junction bases unmatched: 11. The CDR3 length is 16 residues. CDR1 is MDHEN, CDR2 SYDVKM, per germline. The CDR3 spells CASNQSGGTGGYEQYF. The CDR3 DNA sequence: TGTGCCAGCAATCAAAGCGGGGGGACAGGGGGCTACGAGCAGTACTTC.

The CDR3 here is CASSGALTLWNEQFF. CDR3 coding DNA: TGTGCCAGCAGTGGTGCGCTCACCTTGTGGAATGAGCAGTTCTTC. The chain has TRBV25-1 and TRBJ2-1; D is uncertain. From germline, CDR1 is MGHDK and CDR2 SYGVNS. The germline V and J ends were trimmed by 4 bases and 7 bases, with 17 bases remaining between them. The CDR3 runs 15 residues.

This clone showed up just a few times. The chain employs TRBV5-1 and TRBJ2-1; no clear D gene. Germline V gene lookup returns CDR1 SGHRS and CDR2 YFSETQ. With 0 bases removed from V and 5 bases from J, the gap between germline ends came to 12 bases. The CDR3 sequence is 15 residues long. The CDR3 DNA reads TGCGCCAGCAGCTTGGCAACAGCGAACAACAATGAGCAGTTCTTC. This encodes CASSLATANNNEQFF.

The V call is TRBV27, the J call TRBJ2-1; D is ambiguous. Germline lookup yields CDR1 MNHEY and CDR2 SMNVEV (reference sequence). The CDR3 extends over 15 amino acids. V was pared by 5 bases and J by 0 bases, with 11 bases between. The CDR3 is CASSPTTSSYNEQFF. CDR3 sequence (DNA): TGTGCCAGCAGTCCTACCACGAGCTCCTACAATGAGCAGTTCTTC.

The chain carries TRBV18 and TRBJ2-7; TRBD1 matches at 9 bases. After removal of 2 bases from V and 2 bases from J, the junction contained 4 bases not matched to a gene. From germline, CDR1 is KGHSH and CDR2 LQKENI. The CDR3 sequence is 15 residues long. Here the CDR3 DNA reads TGTGCCAGCTCACCAGGGACAGGGAAAACCTACGAGCAGTACTTC. Amino acids: CASSPGTGKTYEQYF.